Listed here are 21 T cell receptor beta chains from one sample, sequenced in a study of T cell changes during pregnancy in multiple sclerosis. TCRdb's table, derived via immunoSEQ multiplex PCR, lists solely in-frame clones and lacks some. The sample includes fewer than 65,000 clones, 91% seen only once; the top ten take 10%. The specimen comprised CD8+ T cells from peripheral blood mononuclear cells, sampled after pregnancy. These receptors originate from a female donor with multiple sclerosis, enrolled in a pregnancy study.

The count of this clone is one. The V gene is TRBV6-6, the J gene TRBJ2-5; D call uncertain. The CDR3 length is 10 residues. With 6 bases removed from V and 5 bases from J, the gap between germline ends came to 4 bases. CDR1 is MNHNY and CDR2 is SVGAGI in the germline V gene (reference sequence). The CDR3 protein is CASREETQYF. In DNA, the CDR3 is TGTGCCAGCAGAGAGGAGACCCAGTACTTC.

The chain carries TRBV30 and TRBJ1-6, with D perhaps TRBD1 (5 bases). This CDR3 region has 17 residues. CDR1 GTSNPN and CDR2 SVGIG come from the germline V gene (reference sequence). The V gene lost 0 bases and the J gene lost 3 bases, with 15 bases spanning the gap. The CDR3 coding sequence is TGTGCCTGGAGTGTATCCGCCGACAGTATCTATAATTCACCCCTCCACTTT. Translation gives CAWSVSADSIYNSPLHF.

The rearrangement uses TRBV13 and TRBJ2-5, with 7 bases that match TRBD1. In germline, CDR1 is PRHDT, CDR2 FYEKMQ (reference sequence). With 5 bases clipped from V and 4 bases from J, the junction kept 10 bases outside the gene matches. The CDR3 runs to 15 residues. CDR3 bases: TGTGCCAGCAGCCCCAATCCTGGGGACAGAGAGACCCAGTACTTC. Translated: CASSPNPGDRETQYF.

This clone qualifies as medium-sized. V usage is TRBV19 and J usage is TRBJ1-3; D is ambiguous. V was clipped by 3 bases and J by 2 bases, with 14 bases between them. Germline CDR1 reads LNHDA; CDR2 reads SQIVND (reference sequence). This CDR3 region has 16 residues. The chain's CDR3 is CASSIFAAITGNTIYF. The CDR3 bases are TGTGCCAGTAGTATTTTTGCAGCGATAACTGGAAACACCATATATTTT.

The J gene is TRBJ2-6, the V gene TRBV5-6; TRBD1 might be the D (5 bases). The ends were cut back, 2 bases at V and 4 bases at J, with 10 bases in the middle. Looked up from germline, CDR1 is SGHDT and CDR2 is YYEEEE. CDR3 length: 15 amino acids. The CDR3 region is CASSFSGKGANVLTF. CDR3 coding DNA: TGTGCCAGCAGCTTCTCAGGGAAGGGGGCCAACGTCCTGACTTTC.

The V gene is TRBV6-5, the J gene TRBJ2-1; D might be TRBD1 (5 bases). V was pared by 0 bases and J by 4 bases, with 7 bases between. CDR1 and CDR2 from the germline V gene are MNHEY and SVGAGI. The CDR3 has 14 amino acids. The CDR3 loop reads CASSYSGEYNEQFF. Here the CDR3 DNA reads TGTGCCAGCAGTTACTCAGGGGAATACAATGAGCAGTTCTTC.

The chain carries TRBV5-6 and TRBJ1-1, with D possibly being TRBD1 (6 bases). Germline lookup yields CDR1 SGHDT and CDR2 YYEEEE. The CDR3 has 13 residues. The germline V and J ends were trimmed by 0 bases and 11 bases, with 14 bases remaining between them. This chain's CDR3 is CASSLDRVGWAFF. The CDR3 DNA is TGTGCCAGCAGCTTGGACAGGGTGGGCTGGGCTTTCTTT. The full variable domain, rest sourced from reference TRBV5-6 and TRBJ1-1, is DAGVTQSPTHLIKTRGQQVTLRCSPKSGHDTVSWYQQALGQGPQFIFQYYEEEERQRGNFPDRFSGHQFPNYSSELNVNALLLGDSALYLCASSLDRVGWAFFGQGTRLTVV.

The chain has TRBV5-1 and TRBJ2-7; maybe TRBD1 (6 bases). The V and J ends lost 4 bases and 5 bases respectively, with 10 bases between them. Germline lookup yields CDR1 SGHRS and CDR2 YFSETQ. The CDR3 contains 12 residues. CDR3 region: CASSLQGHEQYF. The CDR3 DNA sequence: TGCGCCAGCAGCCTACAGGGCCACGAGCAGTACTTC.

The rearrangement links TRBV7-9 to TRBJ1-1; the match to TRBD1 covers 7 bases. With V trimmed by 1 base and J by 5 bases, 4 bases remained unmatched. This CDR3 has 14 amino acids. The V gene's germline CDR1 is SEHNR and CDR2 FQNEAQ (reference sequence). The chain's CDR3 is CASSLGQGETEAFF. The CDR3 nucleotides read TGTGCCAGCAGCTTAGGTCAGGGGGAGACTGAAGCTTTCTTT. The full variable domain, rest sourced from reference TRBV7-9 and TRBJ1-1, is DTGVSQNPRHKITKRGQNVTFRCDPISEHNRLYWYRQTLGQGPEFLTYFQNEAQLEKSRLLSDRFSAERPKGSFSTLEIQRTEQGDSAMYLCASSLGQGETEAFFGQGTRLTVV.

J is TRBJ2-2 and V is TRBV27; 8 positions match TRBD1. Germline lookup yields CDR1 MNHEY and CDR2 SMNVEV (reference sequence). CDR3 length: 13 residues. With 5 bases clipped from V and 6 bases from J, the junction kept 2 bases outside the gene matches. CDR3 nucleotide sequence: TGTGCCAGCAGTGTGACAGGGGCCGGGGAGCTGTTTTTT. Its translation: CASSVTGAGELFF.

CDR3: CASSGAGGETQYF. The CDR3 DNA reads TGTGCCAGCAGCGGAGCGGGGGGTGAGACCCAGTACTTC. V usage is TRBV7-8 and J usage is TRBJ2-5, with 9 bases fitting TRBD2. The V segment lost 5 bases and the J segment 5 bases; nucleotides outside the gene matches: 3. The germline CDR1 and CDR2 sequences are SGHVS and FQNEAQ. The CDR3 consists of 13 residues.

The chain uses TRBV27 and TRBJ1-1; 7 bases line up with TRBD1. V lost 2 bases and J lost 1; bases outside the gene matches: 1. CDR1 MNHEY and CDR2 SMNVEV come from the germline V gene (reference sequence). The CDR3 runs to 14 residues. CDR3 sequence reads: CASSLGTANTEAFF. CDR3 DNA: TGTGCCAGCAGTTTAGGGACAGCGAACACTGAAGCTTTCTTT.

The chain is built from TRBV10-3 and TRBJ2-1; TRBD1 matches 8 bases. The length of the CDR3 is 16 residues. Germline V gives CDR1 ENHRY, CDR2 SYGVKD. J gave up 5 bases and V 2 bases, and 8 bases lay outside the gene matches. The CDR3 loop reads CAISEPGQGPHNEQFF. CDR3 nucleotides: TGTGCCATCAGTGAGCCTGGACAGGGTCCCCACAATGAGCAGTTCTTC.

This clone is classed as medium-sized. The V call is TRBV5-6, the J call TRBJ1-1; weak D call: TRBD1 (5 bases). The V end lost 2 bases, the J end lost 8 bases, and 13 bases lay between the germline ends. Germline CDR1 reads SGHDT; CDR2 reads YYEEEE. The length of the CDR3 is 13 residues. CDR3 DNA: TGTGCCAGCAGCTTAGGACACCGAGAGGAAGCTTTCTTT. The encoded protein is CASSLGHREEAFF.

The rearrangement links TRBV30 to TRBJ1-6, with 9 bases fitting TRBD1. This CDR3 has 17 residues. Germline lookup yields CDR1 GTSNPN and CDR2 SVGIG (reference sequence). V was clipped by 5 bases and J by 2 bases; unmatched bases: 10. The CDR3 sequence: CAWGLGQGKAYNSPLHF. Written as DNA, the CDR3 is TGTGCCTGGGGTCTCGGACAGGGGAAAGCCTATAATTCACCCCTCCACTTT.

The chain couples TRBV7-9 to TRBJ2-3; D perhaps matches TRBD2 (5 bases). The V end lost 8 bases, the J end lost 0 bases, and 12 bases lay between the germline ends. Germline V CDR1 and CDR2: SEHNR, FQNEAQ (reference sequence). The CDR3 extends over 14 amino acids. The CDR3 sequence: CASSRGGSTDTQYF. As DNA, the CDR3 is TGTGCCAGCTCCCGCGGAGGAAGCACAGATACGCAGTATTTT.

V gene TRBV9 combines with J gene TRBJ1-1; no firm D call. The CDR3 is made up of 14 amino acids. Germline lookup yields CDR1 SGDLS and CDR2 YYNGEE. The V gene lost 4 bases and the J gene lost 4 bases, with 14 bases spanning the gap. CDR3 in amino acids: CASSPGGRGTEAFF. CDR3 nucleotide sequence: TGTGCCAGCAGCCCAGGCGGGCGGGGCACTGAAGCTTTCTTT.

This chain uses TRBV7-9 with TRBJ2-7; no clear D. The V end lost 5 bases, the J end lost 3 bases, and 23 bases lay between the germline ends. The length of the CDR3 is 17 residues. Germline V lookup: CDR1 SEHNR, CDR2 FQNEAQ (reference sequence). In DNA form, the CDR3 reads TGTGCCAGCAGCCACTATAGTATCCCCCCAAAAGTCTACGAGCAGTACTTC. Protein: CASSHYSIPPKVYEQYF. The full variable domain, in which reference TRBV7-9 and TRBJ2-7 provide the parts outside the CDR3, is DTGVSQNPRHKITKRGQNVTFRCDPISEHNRLYWYRQTLGQGPEFLTYFQNEAQLEKSRLLSDRFSAERPKGSFSTLEIQRTEQGDSAMYLCASSHYSIPPKVYEQYFGPGTRLTVT.

This clone was seen a few times. The chain employs TRBV4-1 and TRBJ1-1; possibly TRBD1 for D (5 bases). The CDR3 is 13 residues long. CDR1 and CDR2 (germline): MGHRA, YSYEKL. The germline V and J ends were trimmed by 9 bases and 1 base, with 12 bases remaining between them. CDR3 loop: CARKHRKNTEAFF. CDR3 coding DNA: TGCGCCAGGAAGCACAGGAAGAACACTGAAGCTTTCTTT.

This chain links TRBV4-1 with TRBJ2-7, with 9 bases fitting TRBD1. V lost 2 bases, J lost 2 bases, and 4 bases stayed unmatched. Per germline, CDR1 MGHRA and CDR2 YSYEKL. This CDR3 is 15 amino acids long. CDR3 DNA sequence: TGCGCCAGCAGCCAAACGACAGGGGGAGCCTACGAGCAGTACTTC. This translates into CASSQTTGGAYEQYF.

This clone showed up just once. As DNA, the CDR3 is TGTGCCAGCAGCCCAATAGACAGTCCATATGGCTACACCTTC. Translated: CASSPIDSPYGYTF. V gene TRBV7-8 combines with J gene TRBJ1-2, with D possibly TRBD1 on 5 matching bases. Germline CDR1 and CDR2: SGHVS and FQNEAQ. Trimming took off 5 bases at V and 5 bases at J, with 15 bases between the two ends. This CDR3 comprises 14 residues.